The next 22 T cell receptor beta chains were all read from a single sample in a study of beta chain features in type 1 diabetes. Study-wide points: Moderately but significantly shorter TCRB CDR3s were found in Type 1 diabetes patients in all four CD4+ subsets.

No antigen has been identified for these receptors. Since all of the isolated RNA was reverse transcribed, expressed TCRB transcripts were what got sequenced. Data came from immunoSEQ multiplex PCR; TCRdb stores just in-frame clones and leaves some out. The table includes more than 200,000 clones, about a sixth detected once. The sample comprised naive CD4+ T cells from blood. The source is a man younger than 45 with type 1 diabetes.

The gene calls are TRBV7-9 and TRBJ1-4, with 8 nucleotides matching TRBD1. There are 15 residues in the CDR3. In germline, CDR1 is SEHNR, CDR2 FQNEAQ (reference sequence). Losses at the gene ends were 10 bases for V and 7 bases for J; bases not matched to a gene: 14. CDR3 residues: CATLDRGQGGEKLFF. In DNA form, the CDR3 reads TGTGCCACCCTTGACAGGGGCCAGGGAGGTGAAAAACTGTTTTTT.

J is TRBJ2-1 and V is TRBV30; TRBD2 might be the D (6 bases). V shed 4 bases and J shed 1 base, with 17 bases lying between them. The CDR3 has 16 residues. CDR1 is GTSNPN, CDR2 SVGIG, per germline (reference sequence). The CDR3: CAWKSSLANSYNEQFF. CDR3 coding DNA: TGTGCCTGGAAATCTTCGCTAGCGAATTCCTACAATGAGCAGTTCTTC.

This clone was seen a handful of times. This chain uses TRBV29-1 with TRBJ2-5; the D is unclear. The V gene lost 1 base and the J gene lost 2 bases, with 8 bases spanning the gap. This CDR3 is built from 13 residues. Germline CDR1 is SQVTM and CDR2 is ANQGSEA. The DNA for the CDR3 is TGCAGCGTTGAAGGCCAATTGCAAGAGACCCAGTACTTC. Residues: CSVEGQLQETQYF. The whole variable domain, remainder taken from reference TRBV29-1 and TRBJ2-5, is SAVISQKPSRDICQRGTSLTIQCQVDSQVTMMFWYRQQPGQSLTLIATANQGSEATYESGFVIDKFPISRPNLTFSTLTVSNMSPEDSSIYLCSVEGQLQETQYFGPGTRLLVL.

This clone was detected a few times. The CDR3, as DNA: TGTGCCAGCAGCACCACAAGGGCGCGATCCTACAATGAGCAGTTCTTC. Its translation is CASSTTRARSYNEQFF. V is TRBV5-4 and J is TRBJ2-1; no reliable D call. Trimming stripped 4 bases from V and 1 base from J, with 15 bases between. This CDR3 comprises 16 residues. Germline CDR1 reads SGHNT; CDR2 reads YYREEE (reference sequence).

Points on this clone: Other DNA sequences from this sample encode an identical CDR3 as well. The chain uses TRBV11-2 and TRBJ2-3; no definite D call. CDR1 is SGHAT, CDR2 FQNNGV, per germline. The CDR3 runs 11 residues. Between the trimmed V and J ends, which lost 5 bases and 3 bases, there was a span of 3 bases. CDR3 sequence (DNA): TGTGCCAGCAGCCTGACAGATACGCAGTATTTT. It yields the protein CASSLTDTQYF.

Note on this clone: Additional DNA sequences in this sample encode the identical CDR3. The chain carries TRBV7-9 and TRBJ1-1; no reliable D call. Trimming left V 3 bases short and J 0 bases short, with 8 bases between. The CDR3 is made up of 14 amino acids. CDR1 and CDR2 (germline): SEHNR, FQNEAQ (reference sequence). CDR3 DNA sequence: TGTGCCAGCAGCTTGGTGGGGATGAACACTGAAGCTTTCTTT. This sequence encodes CASSLVGMNTEAFF.

This clone was counted between two and nine times. The V gene is TRBV28, the J gene TRBJ2-2; D not resolved. Germline CDR1 MDHEN, CDR2 SYDVKM. V shed 3 bases and J shed 1 base, with 9 bases lying between them. CDR3 size: 15 residues. The chain's CDR3 is CASSFGGLNTGELFF. CDR3 coding DNA: TGTGCCAGCAGTTTTGGTGGGTTGAACACCGGGGAGCTGTTTTTT.

The chain couples TRBV18 to TRBJ2-7; tentatively, D is TRBD1 or TRBD2 (5 bases each). This CDR3 contains 14 residues. Trimming took off 6 bases at V and 2 bases at J, with 14 bases between the two ends. From germline, CDR1 is KGHSH and CDR2 LQKENI. DNA for the CDR3: TGTGCCAGCTCCCGAGGGACCGTGACCTACGAGCAGTACTTC. Protein sequence: CASSRGTVTYEQYF. Full variable domain (missing parts from reference TRBV18 and TRBJ2-7): NAGVMQNPRHLVRRRGQEARLRCSPMKGHSHVYWYRQLPEEGLKFMVYLQKENIIDESGMPKERFSAEFPKEGPSILRIQQVVRGDSAAYFCASSRGTVTYEQYFGPGTRLTVT.

This clone has just a few counts. The V and J genes are TRBV6-6 and TRBJ1-2, with unresolved D. The CDR3 consists of 13 residues. Per the germline V gene, CDR1 is MNHNY and CDR2 is SVGAGI (reference sequence). Trimming cost V 6 bases and J 8 bases, with 16 bases left between them. In nucleotides, the CDR3 is TGTGCCAGCAGCCCCGCGGTAGATGAGGGCTACACCTTC. Its translation: CASSPAVDEGYTF.

The J gene is TRBJ1-4, the V gene TRBV29-1, with a possible D match to TRBD1 (5 bases). The germline V and J ends were trimmed by 6 bases and 1 base, with 9 bases remaining between them. Germline-derived CDR1 and CDR2 are SQVTM and ANQGSEA. The CDR3 totals 13 residues. The CDR3 loop reads CSVAGRTNEKLFF. The CDR3 bases are TGCAGCGTCGCAGGGAGAACTAATGAAAAACTGTTTTTT. Supplemented by reference TRBV29-1 and TRBJ1-4, the full variable domain reads SAVISQKPSRDICQRGTSLTIQCQVDSQVTMMFWYRQQPGQSLTLIATANQGSEATYESGFVIDKFPISRPNLTFSTLTVSNMSPEDSSIYLCSVAGRTNEKLFFGSGTQLSVL.

The genes are TRBV29-1 and TRBJ2-5; TRBD1 is a possible D gene (6 bases). Germline V lookup: CDR1 SQVTM, CDR2 ANQGSEA. V dropped 0 bases and J dropped 6 bases, with 20 bases sitting between them. The CDR3 length is 16 residues. The CDR3 reads CSVEDRPYRARQTQYF. DNA of the CDR3: TGCAGCGTTGAAGATAGGCCGTACAGGGCCCGTCAGACCCAGTACTTC.

This clone was seen only a few times. V and J are TRBV5-4 and TRBJ2-7, with 14 bases fitting TRBD2. CDR1 is SGHNT, CDR2 YYREEE, per germline (reference sequence). The ends lost 4 bases at V and 7 bases at J; junction bases unmatched: 7. This CDR3 has 15 amino acids. The CDR3 loop is CASSPRLAGGREQYF. DNA for the CDR3: TGTGCCAGCAGCCCTAGACTAGCGGGAGGGAGAGAGCAGTACTTC.

In this sample, this clone turned up a few times. The genes are TRBV2 and TRBJ2-5; D is undetermined. CDR3 length: 11 amino acids. Germline-derived CDR1 and CDR2 are SNHLY and FYNNEI. Deletions cut 7 bases from V and 2 bases from J, with 5 bases between. CDR3 DNA: TGTGCCAGCACCCGACAAGAGACCCAGTACTTC. Protein: CASTRQETQYF.

Written as DNA, the CDR3 is TGTGCCAGCAGTGGGAGGGTAGGGACAGATACGCAGTATTTT. It is translated as CASSGRVGTDTQYF. The V and J genes are TRBV2 and TRBJ2-3; D perhaps matches TRBD2 (6 bases). This CDR3 region has 14 residues. The V gene's germline CDR1 is SNHLY and CDR2 FYNNEI. The V gene lost 4 bases and the J gene lost 3 bases, with 11 bases spanning the gap.

This clone came up a few times. This rearrangement joins TRBV15 to TRBJ2-1, with 10 bases fitting TRBD2. The CDR3 is 14 amino acids. The junction had 8 bases not matched to a gene; V was cut back by 5 bases and J by 10 bases. Germline V gene lookup returns CDR1 LNHNV and CDR2 YYDKDF (reference sequence). The CDR3 region is CATSPSGRDWEQFF. In DNA form, the CDR3 reads TGTGCCACCAGCCCCAGCGGGAGGGATTGGGAGCAGTTCTTC.

This clone has a handful of counts. This chain links TRBV6-4 with TRBJ2-3; 9 bases align to TRBD2. V shed 6 bases, J shed 2 bases, and the junction held 3 bases outside the gene matches. Germline CDR1 and CDR2: MRHNA and SNTAGT. The CDR3 consists of 14 residues. The DNA of the CDR3 is TGTGCCAGCAGCGTAGCGGGAGCCACAGATACGCAGTATTTT. Amino acid sequence: CASSVAGATDTQYF.

The chain carries TRBV15 and TRBJ2-5; unclear D gene. Trimming shortened V by 4 bases and J by 4 bases, and 10 bases separated the two germline ends. Germline V CDR1 and CDR2: LNHNV, YYDKDF (reference sequence). The CDR3 extends over 13 amino acids. The CDR3 loop reads CATSTDLRETQYF. For the CDR3, the DNA is TGTGCCACCAGCACAGACCTCAGAGAGACCCAGTACTTC.

J is TRBJ2-3 and V is TRBV6-1; D possibly corresponds to TRBD2 (6 bases). CDR1 and CDR2 (germline): MNHNS, SASEGT. The CDR3 runs to 14 residues. V was cut by 3 bases and J by 2 bases, with 9 bases left in between. CDR3 in DNA: TGTGCCAGCAGTGACGCGGGGATCACAGATACGCAGTATTTT. Residues: CASSDAGITDTQYF.

This clone was detected a few times. J is TRBJ2-3 and V is TRBV28; D gene unclear. Germline CDR1 is MDHEN and CDR2 is SYDVKM. Between the trimmed V and J ends, which lost 7 bases and 1 base, there was a span of 18 bases. This CDR3 contains 16 residues. The CDR3 here is CASTPDPFRGTDTQYF. The CDR3 DNA reads TGTGCCAGCACCCCCGACCCGTTTAGAGGCACAGATACGCAGTATTTT.

This clone was seen a handful of times. The V and J genes are TRBV6-5 and TRBJ2-1; 7 nucleotides line up with TRBD2. Germline CDR1 MNHEY, CDR2 SVGAGI. The ends lost 2 bases at V and 8 bases at J; junction bases unmatched: 3. The length of the CDR3 is 13 residues. CDR3 sequence (DNA): TGTGCCAGCAGTTACCCGGGAGGAGATGAGCAGTTCTTC. Its translation: CASSYPGGDEQFF.

The chain recombines TRBV30 with TRBJ1-5; D is undetermined. Germline V gives CDR1 GTSNPN, CDR2 SVGIG (reference sequence). There are 14 residues in the CDR3. The V end was cut by 0 bases, the J end by 5 bases, with 11 bases between. The CDR3 loop reads CAWSVFGQDQPQHF. The CDR3 DNA reads TGTGCCTGGAGTGTATTCGGGCAGGATCAGCCCCAGCATTTT.

This clone was seen more than once but under ten times. The V call is TRBV28, the J call TRBJ2-7; D not certain. The germline gives CDR1 MDHEN, CDR2 SYDVKM. The V end was cut by 1 base, the J end by 7 bases, with 17 bases between. The CDR3 consists of 15 residues. This CDR3 reads CASSLSHAGMEEQYF. The CDR3 DNA reads TGTGCCAGCAGTTTATCCCACGCAGGTATGGAAGAGCAGTACTTC.